These 2 T cell receptor beta chains originate from one sample sequenced in a study of T cell changes during pregnancy in multiple sclerosis. Clones were read by immunoSEQ multiplex PCR, and TCRdb kept only the in-frame ones, dropping some. The repertoire holds approximately 28,000 clones, under 95% seen once, with under 5% in the top ten. Here the sequenced sample was peripheral blood, taken in the first trimester of pregnancy. All receptors derive from a female donor in good health, enrolled as a control in a pregnancy study.

This chain links TRBV5-5 with TRBJ2-3; 13 nucleotides match TRBD2. CDR3 length: 19 amino acids. Germline trimming cut 2 bases from V and 3 bases from J; bases unmatched to any gene: 12. Per germline, CDR1 SGHKS and CDR2 YYEKEE (reference sequence). CDR3 nucleotide sequence: TGTGCCAGCAGCTTAACAACTAGCGGGGGGGCATTATGGACAGATACGCAGTATTTT. Translating it yields CASSLTTSGGALWTDTQYF.

This chain uses TRBV7-2 with TRBJ1-1, with D unresolved. The ends were cut back, 1 base at V and 0 bases at J, with 6 bases in the middle. Germline CDR1 SGHTA, CDR2 FQGNSA. The CDR3 length is 14 residues. The CDR3 protein is CASSLVTLNTEAFF. The CDR3 DNA reads TGTGCCAGCAGCTTAGTGACACTGAACACTGAAGCTTTCTTT.